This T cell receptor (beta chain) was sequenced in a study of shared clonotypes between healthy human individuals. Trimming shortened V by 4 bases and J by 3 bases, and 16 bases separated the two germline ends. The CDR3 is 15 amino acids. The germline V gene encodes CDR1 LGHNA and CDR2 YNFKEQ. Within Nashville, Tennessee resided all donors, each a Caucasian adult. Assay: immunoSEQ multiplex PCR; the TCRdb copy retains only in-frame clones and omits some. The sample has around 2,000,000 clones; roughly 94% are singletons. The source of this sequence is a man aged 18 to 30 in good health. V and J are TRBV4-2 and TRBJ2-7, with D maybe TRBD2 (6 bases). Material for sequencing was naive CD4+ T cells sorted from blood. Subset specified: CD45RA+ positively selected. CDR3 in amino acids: CASSLLASHDYEQYF. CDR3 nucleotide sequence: TGTGCCAGCAGCCTTCTAGCGTCTCACGACTACGAGCAGTACTTC.